This TCR beta chain was identified in a study of blood T cells in healthy people across ages (dated by TCRdb to between 2015 and 2016). Background for the entire study: In model experiments, template switching captured roughly one uniquely barcoded TCR beta cDNA molecule for every two T cells. Age-related changes in TCR beta repertoire diversity were measured in the study by deep sequencing normalized with unique cDNA molecular identifiers. Four age groups were formed from the donors: young (average approximately 17 years), middle-aged (approximately 41), aged (around 62) and long-lived (roughly 81). Donors of different ages were randomly distributed across sequencing lanes to avoid experimental bias. For two donors (one aged 18 to 29 and one aged 80 or older), the study analyzed two additional independent replicas of 1 million unique cDNA reads from the same blood draw. Summary of the overall study and its limitations: The CMV infection status of donors was not known, potentially confounding age-related changes in expanded clonotypes. Since profiling was done on bulk unsorted PBMCs, naive and antigen-experienced compartments could not be conclusively compared. A strong correlation was found between observed TCR beta diversity and the percentage of naive T cells measured by flow cytometry. The long-lived group showed more naive CD4+ T cells, fewer expanded clones and increased TCR diversity than the aged group, suggesting age selection. Estimates of total diversity based on one million sequenced T cells were considered lower bounds and underestimates. As age increased, observed TCR beta diversity per million T cells dropped in a roughly linear way, and a significant reduction was already evident by age about 36.

Reading the germline V gene (reference sequence) gives CDR1 DFQATT and CDR2 SNEGSKA. The V and J ends are trimmed by 0 bases and 2 bases, leaving 17 bases between them. The cysteine opens and the phenylalanine closes a CDR3 of 16 amino acids. The entry retains the CDR3 DNA only, 48 bases that are in frame from base 1. A word on this clonotype: Its antigen remains unidentified. Base qualities are missing; no much larger clone stands one base away.

The donors were under 40 Caucasian individuals from Russia, aged roughly 6 to 90 years, who were systemically healthy. Each donor gave about 9.8 milliliters of peripheral blood, drawn into EDTA-treated Vacutainer tubes. Ficoll-Paque density-gradient centrifugation was used to isolate PBMCs, with at least 6.5 million per sample. Total RNA, at least 6 micrograms per sample, was extracted from PBMCs with Trizol reagent. The percentages of naive CD45RAhigh/CD27high T cells were determined by flow cytometry on a PBMC aliquot from every donor. The library was made by 5' RACE. Reads for this sample came from an Illumina HiSeq 2500. The second PCR ran for roughly 7 to 11 cycles and used a J-beta primer mix along with a sample-barcoded 5' primer. Each TCR beta cDNA molecule received a unique molecular identifier from a template-switch 5' adaptor carrying 12 random nucleotides. Each sample yielded at least 3 million CDR3-containing paired-end reads. First-strand cDNA synthesis was performed from all RNA using the Mint cDNA synthesis kit, with priming by a TRBC-specific oligonucleotide. After uracil-DNA glycosylase treatment, a first 18-cycle PCR used universal primers M1SS and BC2_uni_R on all cDNA. Concerning the study's data processing: For normalization, 1 million high-quality reads, each with a distinct molecular identifier, were randomly selected from each sample. Instead of being binned into consensus sequences, reads with shared molecular identifiers were discarded. MiTCR, set to a Q25 quality threshold and the strictest error-elimination algorithm, was used for CDR3 identification, clonotype clustering and error correction. A nonparametric unseen species model with Euler transformation was used to estimate a lower bound on total TCR beta diversity. TCRdb reprocessing: public reads trimmed at Q25 with fastp, clones called with MiXCR, in-frame beta chains kept. Identical CDR3 protein sequences are pooled into one entry, listed with their most common genes and DNA. None of the V and J calls come from the authors' own analysis; TCRdb made them. The sample records about 800,000 distinct CDR3 sequences, roughly 60% of which are singletons. 22% of the sample is in the top ten clones.

This TCR was recovered from a man younger than 40 in good health. Sequencing used blood. This sequence uses TRBV20-1 and TRBJ2-7; the D gene is perhaps TRBD1, on 7 matching bases. The CDR3 reads CSAREGRRGPAYEQYF. The nucleotide sequence is TGCAGTGCTAGAGAGGGGAGGAGGGGGCCCGCCTACGAGCAGTACTTC.